What follows is one T cell receptor beta chain and its context. Trimming took off 5 bases at V and 0 bases at J, with 11 bases between the two ends. The CDR3 sequence is 15 residues long. From germline, CDR1 is MNHNS and CDR2 SASEGT. Universal primer sites and UMIs were introduced during 5'RACE template-switching synthesis of TCR cDNA. MiXCR, applied by TCRdb to the 5' RACE reads, yields one record per CDR3 protein. The repertoire holds about 68,000 distinct CDR3 sequences, with approximately 7% as singletons. The data belong to a study of T cells after yellow fever vaccination. Across the whole study: Fractions containing few cells were prepared with SMART-Seq v4 Ultra Low Input.

This rearrangement joins TRBV6-1 to TRBJ2-1; D gene unclear. This specimen consisted of CD8+ T cells sorted from PBMCs, obtained about 49 days after the first yellow fever vaccination. The sequence was obtained from a young man who received the YFV17D yellow fever vaccine. The CDR3: CASSLALGSYNEQFF. The CDR3 nucleotides are TGTGCCAGCAGTCTTGCCCTAGGCTCCTACAATGAGCAGTTCTTC.